This is a list of T cell receptor beta chains from one sample in a study of cytomegalovirus exposure and HLA in healthy donors. Only in-frame clones appear in the TCRdb table, and some are missing; sequencing was by immunoSEQ multiplex PCR. The sample lists 70,000 or so clones; roughly 88% were seen once. The sequenced sample was PBMCs. The receptor set was obtained from a woman aged 25-40 years in good health and CMV-seronegative. CDR3s include the opening cysteine and the closing phenylalanine or tryptophan. Each record gives: D gene, J gene, clone size, V gene, CDR3 DNA, CDR3 protein. D genes are given only for firm matches. For some rows the clone size is stated as once, few or many, or as a class when expanded; others skip it.

d_gene: TRBD2; j_gene: TRBJ2-1; abundance: NA; v_gene: TRBV4-2; CDR3nt: TGTGCCAGCAGCCGCAATAGCGGGAGCTCCTACAATGAGCAGTTCTTC; CDR3aa: CASSRNSGSSYNEQFF
d_gene: NA; j_gene: TRBJ2-2; abundance: once; v_gene: TRBV5-1; CDR3nt: TGCGCCAGCAGCTGGGGACTTTTCGCCAACACCGGGGAGCTGTTTTTT; CDR3aa: CASSWGLFANTGELFF
d_gene: TRBD1; j_gene: TRBJ2-7; abundance: once; v_gene: TRBV7-9; CDR3nt: TGTTCCAGCAGCTTGGGGACAGGTCAGATCCCCTACGAGCAGTACTTC; CDR3aa: CSSSLGTGQIPYEQYF
d_gene: TRBD1; j_gene: TRBJ1-1; abundance: NA; v_gene: TRBV19; CDR3nt: TGTGCCAGTAGTACCTGGACAGGGGGGAAGAACACTGAAGCTTTCTTT; CDR3aa: CASSTWTGGKNTEAFF
d_gene: TRBD1; j_gene: TRBJ1-1; abundance: NA; v_gene: TRBV13; CDR3nt: TGTGCCAGCAGCGCCCGACAGGGCCTTTTGAACACTGAAGCTTTCTTT; CDR3aa: CASSARQGLLNTEAFF
d_gene: NA; j_gene: TRBJ1-3; abundance: NA; v_gene: TRBV7-6; CDR3nt: TGTGCCAGCAGCGCGGACACATACTCTGGAAACACCATATATTTT; CDR3aa: CASSADTYSGNTIYF
d_gene: NA; j_gene: TRBJ1-4; abundance: NA; v_gene: TRBV9; CDR3nt: TGTGCCAGCAGCGAAAGAGGAACAGGTGGAGAAAAACTGTTTTTT; CDR3aa: CASSERGTGGEKLFF
d_gene: TRBD2; j_gene: TRBJ2-1; abundance: NA; v_gene: TRBV27; CDR3nt: TGTGCCAGCAGTTTAGCGGGAGGGCCACCTAAGGAGCAGTTCTTC; CDR3aa: CASSLAGGPPKEQFF
d_gene: NA; j_gene: TRBJ2-7; abundance: NA; v_gene: TRBV6-6; CDR3nt: TGTGCCAGCAGCACCAGCAGCGTCTACGAGCAGTACTTC; CDR3aa: CASSTSSVYEQYF
d_gene: NA; j_gene: TRBJ1-2; abundance: once; v_gene: TRBV11-2; CDR3nt: TGTGCCAGCAGCTTTAGCAGGGAAGGGTATGGCTACACCTTC; CDR3aa: CASSFSREGYGYTF
d_gene: NA; j_gene: TRBJ2-5; abundance: NA; v_gene: TRBV14; CDR3nt: TGTGCCAGCAGCACGCTAGACTACCCCTCTGAGACCCAGTACTTC; CDR3aa: CASSTLDYPSETQYF
d_gene: NA; j_gene: TRBJ2-2; abundance: NA; v_gene: TRBV19; CDR3nt: TGTGCCAGCCTCGGAAGTAGGACAGGGAGGGCCGGGGAGCTGTTTTTT; CDR3aa: CASLGSRTGRAGELFF
d_gene: NA; j_gene: TRBJ1-4; abundance: few; v_gene: TRBV18; CDR3nt: TGTGCCAGCTCACGAGGGACTAATGAAAAACTGTTTTTT; CDR3aa: CASSRGTNEKLFF
d_gene: NA; j_gene: TRBJ2-1; abundance: NA; v_gene: TRBV13; CDR3nt: TGTGCCAGCAGTTCGGTTTTGAGCTCCTACAATGAGCAGTTCTTC; CDR3aa: CASSSVLSSYNEQFF
d_gene: TRBD2; j_gene: TRBJ2-1; abundance: NA; v_gene: TRBV28; CDR3nt: TGTGCCACCAAGGGAACTAGCGGGATAGCCTACAATGAGCAGTTCTTC; CDR3aa: CATKGTSGIAYNEQFF
d_gene: NA; j_gene: TRBJ2-2; abundance: NA; v_gene: TRBV5-4; CDR3nt: TGTGCCAGCCCCAAGCCCAATACCGGGGAGCTGTTTTTT; CDR3aa: CASPKPNTGELFF
d_gene: TRBD1; j_gene: TRBJ2-3; abundance: NA; v_gene: TRBV30; CDR3nt: TGTGCCTGGAGTATTGGACAGGGAGCAGATACGCAGTATTTT; CDR3aa: CAWSIGQGADTQYF
d_gene: TRBD1; j_gene: TRBJ2-7; abundance: NA; v_gene: TRBV4-1; CDR3nt: TGCGCCAGCAGCCAAATATATCAGGGGGTAAACGAGCAGTACTTC; CDR3aa: CASSQIYQGVNEQYF
d_gene: NA; j_gene: TRBJ1-2; abundance: NA; v_gene: TRBV5-1; CDR3nt: TGCGCCAGCAGCTTGGGCGGAGAAGGTGGCTACACCTTC; CDR3aa: CASSLGGEGGYTF
d_gene: NA; j_gene: TRBJ1-1; abundance: NA; v_gene: TRBV7-3; CDR3nt: TGTGCCAGCAGCTTAACAGAGCACACTGAAGCTTTCTTT; CDR3aa: CASSLTEHTEAFF
d_gene: NA; j_gene: TRBJ1-4; abundance: NA; v_gene: TRBV7-2; CDR3nt: TGTGCCAGCGGGGGCAGGGTTAATGAAAAACTGTTTTTT; CDR3aa: CASGGRVNEKLFF
d_gene: NA; j_gene: TRBJ1-2; abundance: NA; v_gene: TRBV19; CDR3nt: TGTGCCAGTAGTCCACAGGTTAACTATGGCTACACCTTC; CDR3aa: CASSPQVNYGYTF
d_gene: NA; j_gene: TRBJ2-7; abundance: NA; v_gene: TRBV6-6; CDR3nt: TGTGCCAGCAGAATACAGACAGGTTTGATCGAGCAGTACTTC; CDR3aa: CASRIQTGLIEQYF
d_gene: NA; j_gene: TRBJ2-2; abundance: NA; v_gene: TRBV7-9; CDR3nt: TGTGCCAGCAGCTTAGGCGACAAAACTAACACCGGGGAGCTGTTTTTT; CDR3aa: CASSLGDKTNTGELFF
d_gene: NA; j_gene: TRBJ1-1; abundance: NA; v_gene: TRBV5-5; CDR3nt: TGTGCCAGCAGCTTGAGGGTACAGGGAACTGAAGCTTTCTTT; CDR3aa: CASSLRVQGTEAFF
d_gene: NA; j_gene: TRBJ2-3; abundance: NA; v_gene: TRBV11-3; CDR3nt: TGTGCCAGCAGCTTAGCCTACAGTCCTAGCACAGATACGCAGTATTTT; CDR3aa: CASSLAYSPSTDTQYF
d_gene: NA; j_gene: TRBJ2-3; abundance: NA; v_gene: TRBV28; CDR3nt: TGTGCCAGTTCAGGGAGGAGGACAGATACGCAGTATTTT; CDR3aa: CASSGRRTDTQYF
d_gene: TRBD2; j_gene: TRBJ2-2; abundance: NA; v_gene: TRBV28; CDR3nt: TGTGCCAGCAGTGTAGCGGGGCGACCATCCGGGGAGCTGTTTTTT; CDR3aa: CASSVAGRPSGELFF
d_gene: TRBD2; j_gene: TRBJ2-5; abundance: NA; v_gene: TRBV5-1; CDR3nt: TGCGCCAGCAGCTCACTGAACTCCGGGACTAGGATGATGAGAGAGACCCAGTACTTC; CDR3aa: CASSSLNSGTRMMRETQYF
d_gene: NA; j_gene: TRBJ1-3; abundance: NA; v_gene: TRBV19; CDR3nt: TGTGCCAGTAGTATCGACAGATACTCTGGAAACACCATATATTTT; CDR3aa: CASSIDRYSGNTIYF